The sequence of this T cell receptor beta chain was determined in a study of vaccination and CD4 T cells after COVID-19. Study as a whole: Sampling post-COVID took place a median about 95 days after diagnosis (range 35 to 161).

Cultured CD4+ T cells had their DNA profiled by the Oncomine TCR Beta short-read assay. Genomic DNA was isolated from cultured CD4+ T cells. A single record per CDR3 protein comes from TCRdb applying MiXCR to the PCR reads. The sample holds about 20,000 distinct CDR3 sequences; 60% are singletons and the top ten take 8% to 9.5%. This CDR3 has 15 residues. V lost 1 base to trimming and J lost 6 bases, with 13 bases between them. CDR1 SGHNT and CDR2 YENEEA come from the germline V gene. This sample's treatment: roughly 11-day PBMC culture with coronavirus spike peptide pools or control peptides (ViraFEST assay). Regarding this clonotype: No antigen is known for it.

J is TRBJ2-1 and V is TRBV11-3, with a weak D call TRBD2 (5 bases). The sequenced sample was CD4+ T cells from blood, cultured in vitro, obtained after SARS-CoV-2 vaccination. The sequence was collected from a human donor who had recovered from COVID-19. CDR3: CASSLVFPRGNEQFF. CDR3 sequence (DNA): TGTGCCAGCAGCTTAGTGTTCCCCCGGGGCAATGAGCAGTTCTTC.